These 18 T cell receptor beta chains were sequenced from one sample in a study of blood T cell repertoires in COVID-19. Sequencing was performed with immunoSEQ multiplex PCR; in TCRdb, only in-frame clones are kept and a portion is missing. The sample lists tens of thousands of clones, 60% to 85% occurring once. The sample was peripheral blood. The source is a human donor in a cohort sampled during active COVID-19.

The chain is built from TRBV5-1 and TRBJ2-3, with 14 positions matching TRBD2. The length of the CDR3 is 16 residues. CDR1 is SGHRS and CDR2 is YFSETQ in the germline V gene. V shed 4 bases and J 5 bases; nucleotides not matched to a gene: 6. CDR3 DNA sequence: TGCGCCAGCAGCGAAGGACTAGCGGGAGGAGTAGATACGCAGTATTTT. Protein product: CASSEGLAGGVDTQYF.

The V and J genes are TRBV6-1 and TRBJ1-2; possible D gene TRBD1, 6 bases. The CDR3 runs to 14 residues. The V gene's germline CDR1 is MNHNS and CDR2 SASEGT. Trimming took 0 bases from V and 7 from J, leaving 12 bases between them. The DNA of the CDR3 is TGTGCCAGCAGTGAAGCGCAACAGGGCAGTGGCTACACCTTC. Translating it yields CASSEAQQGSGYTF.

This chain joins TRBV11-2 and TRBJ2-7; possibly TRBD1 for D (6 bases). The germline V and J ends were trimmed by 5 bases and 6 bases, with 20 bases remaining between them. Germline V gene sequence: CDR1 SGHAT, CDR2 FQNNGV. This CDR3 is built from 15 residues. Written as DNA, the CDR3 is TGTGCCAGCAGCCTAGGGGTTACAGGGAGCGGCGAGCAGTACTTC. It yields the protein CASSLGVTGSGEQYF.

This chain uses TRBV6-5 with TRBJ2-3; TRBD2 agrees at 7 bases. Germline values: CDR1 MNHEY, CDR2 SVGAGI. V shed 6 bases, J shed 7 bases, and the junction held 1 base outside the gene matches. CDR3 length equals 11 residues. DNA of the CDR3: TGTGCCAGCAGCGGGGGGAATACGCAGTATTTT. Its translation: CASSGGNTQYF.

This clone was observed once. The V and J genes are TRBV10-3 and TRBJ2-1, with 8 nucleotides matching TRBD2. V lost 6 bases and J lost 0; bases outside the gene matches: 4. CDR3 length equals 15 residues. Germline loops: CDR1 ENHRY, CDR2 SYGVKD. For the CDR3, the DNA is TGTGCCATCAGCTCGACTAGCGCCTCCTACAATGAGCAGTTCTTC. Protein: CAISSTSASYNEQFF.

This chain connects TRBV5-5 to TRBJ2-1, with 8 nucleotides matching TRBD1. This CDR3 is built from 12 residues. From germline, CDR1 is SGHKS and CDR2 YYEKEE (reference sequence). Unmatched junction bases numbered 0, after V lost 3 bases and J lost 7 bases. The CDR3 protein is CASSWTGNEQFF. DNA for the CDR3: TGTGCCAGCAGCTGGACAGGGAATGAGCAGTTCTTC.

The chain combines TRBV6-2 or TRBV6-3 with TRBJ1-1; 9 bases fit TRBD1. CDR3 length: 15 residues. Per the germline V gene, CDR1 is MNHEY and CDR2 is SVGEGT. J was trimmed by 4 bases and V by 2 bases; bases with no gene match: 5. The CDR3 DNA follows: TGTGCCAGCAGTTACGGGGGACAGGGCTTCACTGAAGCTTTCTTT. Residues: CASSYGGQGFTEAFF.

The chain has TRBV4-3 and TRBJ2-7, with TRBD2 as a possible D gene (7 bases). The V end lost 0 bases, the J end lost 6 bases, and 18 bases lay between the germline ends. Germline-derived CDR1 and CDR2 are LGHNA and YSLEER. CDR3 length: 16 residues. The CDR3 spells CASSQDEGGGRGEQYF. The CDR3 DNA sequence: TGCGCCAGCAGCCAAGATGAAGGGGGGGGGCGCGGCGAGCAGTACTTC.

The V call is TRBV29-1, the J call TRBJ2-3, with a weak D call TRBD2 (6 bases). The CDR3 has 13 residues. Trimming left V 7 bases short and J 2 bases short, with 13 bases between. Germline V CDR1 and CDR2: SQVTM, ANQGSEA. The CDR3 region has the DNA TGCAGCGGATCAAGCGGGCCCACAGATACGCAGTATTTT. It translates to CSGSSGPTDTQYF.

The chain combines TRBV5-5 with TRBJ1-5, with TRBD1 as a possible D gene (5 bases). The germline V gene has CDR1 SGHKS and CDR2 YYEKEE (reference sequence). This CDR3 has 15 residues. Trimming cost V 4 bases and J 2 bases, with 13 bases left between them. This CDR3 reads CASSLMGGRNQPQHF. The CDR3, as DNA: TGTGCCAGCAGCCTCATGGGGGGACGCAATCAGCCCCAGCATTTT.

The chain links TRBV5-8 to TRBJ2-1; 7 bases line up with TRBD2. The CDR3 is made up of 15 amino acids. V was pared by 4 bases and J by 4 bases, with 8 bases of the junction left unmatched. Germline V gives CDR1 SGHTS, CDR2 YDEGEE. Here the CDR3 reads CASSRGVTGYNEQFF. CDR3 nucleotides: TGTGCCAGCAGCCGGGGGGTGACCGGGTACAATGAGCAGTTCTTC.

The chain uses TRBV15 and TRBJ2-3; 8 bases map to TRBD2. Unmatched junction bases numbered 7, after V lost 0 bases and J lost 8 bases. The germline V gene encodes CDR1 LNHNV and CDR2 YYDKDF (reference sequence). This CDR3 comprises 15 residues. The CDR3 DNA reads TGTGCCACCAGCAGAGACGGGAGGGGGGAAGGTACGCAGTATTTT. Residues: CATSRDGRGEGTQYF.

The rearrangement uses TRBV4-3 and TRBJ2-7, with 9 bases matching TRBD2. J lost 5 bases, V lost 0 bases, and 8 bases had no gene match. CDR3 length: 16 amino acids. From germline, CDR1 is LGHNA and CDR2 YSLEER. CDR3: CASSQEWLAGMHEQYF. The CDR3 region has the DNA TGCGCCAGCAGCCAAGAATGGCTAGCGGGAATGCACGAGCAGTACTTC.

This sequence joins TRBV7-2 and TRBJ1-2, with 7 bases identical to TRBD1. CDR3 size: 15 residues. V shed 5 bases, J shed 4 bases, and the junction held 10 bases outside the gene matches. Looked up from germline, CDR1 is SGHTA and CDR2 is FQGNSA. The CDR3 sequence is CASSREGQPVYGYTF. The CDR3 coding sequence is TGTGCCAGCAGCAGAGAGGGACAGCCGGTCTATGGCTACACCTTC. The full variable domain, in which reference TRBV7-2 and TRBJ1-2 provide the parts outside the CDR3, is GAGVSQSPSNKVTEKGKDVELRCDPISGHTALYWYRQSLGQGLEFLIYFQGNSAPDKSGLPSDRFSAERTGGSVSTLTIQRTQQEDSAVYLCASSREGQPVYGYTFGSGTRLTVV.

V is TRBV6-5 and J is TRBJ1-2; D may be TRBD1 (6 bases). The CDR3 has 13 amino acids. The germline V and J ends were trimmed by 7 bases and 4 bases, with 13 bases remaining between them. Germline loops: CDR1 MNHEY, CDR2 SVGAGI. In nucleotides, the CDR3 is TGTGCCAGCACCGAAAGGGGGATCTATGGCTACACCTTC. Protein product: CASTERGIYGYTF.

This clone was detected only a few times. In DNA, the CDR3 is TGCGCCAGCAGCCCCGCAGGTCCCGACAAAACCGAGCAGTACTTC. Translation gives CASSPAGPDKTEQYF. The chain uses TRBV4-1 and TRBJ2-7; D ambiguous. The V gene lost 4 bases and the J gene lost 6 bases, with 19 bases spanning the gap. Germline V gene sequence: CDR1 MGHRA, CDR2 YSYEKL. The CDR3 runs 15 residues.

A few counts support this clone. This chain uses TRBV7-2 with TRBJ2-7; tentatively, D is TRBD1 (5 bases). With 5 bases removed from V and 12 bases from J, the gap between germline ends came to 17 bases. The V gene's germline CDR1 is SGHTA and CDR2 FQGNSA. This CDR3 spans 12 amino acids. The chain's CDR3 is CASSPSTGLRYF. The CDR3, as DNA: TGTGCCAGCAGCCCAAGCACAGGCCTCCGGTACTTC. The full variable domain, rest sourced from reference TRBV7-2 and TRBJ2-7, is GAGVSQSPSNKVTEKGKDVELRCDPISGHTALYWYRQSLGQGLEFLIYFQGNSAPDKSGLPSDRFSAERTGGSVSTLTIQRTQQEDSAVYLCASSPSTGLRYFGPGTRLTVT.

The chain is built from TRBV5-4 and TRBJ2-1, with 11 bases identical to TRBD2. Germline V lookup: CDR1 SGHNT, CDR2 YYREEE (reference sequence). CDR3 length: 16 amino acids. V shed 0 bases, J shed 7 bases, and the junction held 6 bases outside the gene matches. The CDR3 loop is CASSLGRTSGRNEQFF. In DNA form, the CDR3 reads TGTGCCAGCAGCTTGGGGAGGACTAGCGGGCGGAATGAGCAGTTCTTC.